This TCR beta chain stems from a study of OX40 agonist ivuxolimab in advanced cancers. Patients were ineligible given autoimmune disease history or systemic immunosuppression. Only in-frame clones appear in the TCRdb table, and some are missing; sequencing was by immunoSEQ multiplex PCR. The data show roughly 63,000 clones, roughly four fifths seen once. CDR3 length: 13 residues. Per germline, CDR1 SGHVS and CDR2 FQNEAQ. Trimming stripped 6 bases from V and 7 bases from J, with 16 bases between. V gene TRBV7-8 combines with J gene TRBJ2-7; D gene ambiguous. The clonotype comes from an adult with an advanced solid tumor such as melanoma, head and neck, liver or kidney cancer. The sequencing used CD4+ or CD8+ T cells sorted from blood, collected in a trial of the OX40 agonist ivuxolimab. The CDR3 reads CASSLLHLREQYF. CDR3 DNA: TGTGCCAGCAGTTTACTTCATCTACGAGAGCAGTACTTC.